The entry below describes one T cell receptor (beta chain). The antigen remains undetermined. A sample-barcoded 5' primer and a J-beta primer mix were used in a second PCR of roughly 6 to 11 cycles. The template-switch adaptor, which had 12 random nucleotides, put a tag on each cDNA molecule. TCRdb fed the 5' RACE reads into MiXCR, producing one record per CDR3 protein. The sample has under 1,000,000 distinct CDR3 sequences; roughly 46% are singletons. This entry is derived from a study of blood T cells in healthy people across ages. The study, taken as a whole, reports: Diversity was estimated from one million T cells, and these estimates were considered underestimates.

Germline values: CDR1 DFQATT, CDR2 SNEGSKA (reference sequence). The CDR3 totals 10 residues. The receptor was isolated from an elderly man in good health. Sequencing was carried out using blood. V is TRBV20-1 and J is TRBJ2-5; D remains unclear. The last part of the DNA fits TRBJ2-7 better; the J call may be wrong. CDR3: CRASLYEQYF. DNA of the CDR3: TGCAGGGCTTCGCTGTACGAGCAGTACTTC.